This T cell receptor (beta chain) was obtained from a study of T cells in Graves' hyperthyroidism and ophthalmopathy (dated by TCRdb to the late 2010s). Study-level background: Peripheral blood samples were taken at initial diagnosis, before any treatment was given. TCR V-J signatures able to tell the groups apart were searched for in a discovery cohort of about a hundred patients, of whom roughly 42 had Graves' ophthalmopathy and 55 to 65 had stable Graves' hyperthyroidism. An independent validation cohort of around 19 hyperthyroidism patients and over 15 patients who later progressed to ophthalmopathy tested prospective prediction of ophthalmopathy. For training and testing, the roughly 100 patients in the discovery cohort were randomly divided in a 7:3 ratio. In addition, the study compared T-cell repertoires in thyroid tissue and in blood from about six Graves' hyperthyroidism patients. Following sampling, methimazole starting at 30 mg daily was given to hyperthyroidism patients, and high-dose intravenous methylprednisolone was given to ophthalmopathy patients. The paper reports TCR Vbeta CDR3 sequencing of some 140 peripheral blood samples: under 45 ophthalmopathy, fewer than 80 hyperthyroidism and approximately 17 progressor patients.

The study at large found these results: A 13 V-J signature model separated ophthalmopathy from stable hyperthyroidism, with 87.88% sensitivity and about 81% specificity in cross-validation and 80%/75% in testing. Sample size was not statistically predetermined, and blinding of investigators to group allocation was not performed. Blood samples also contained most of the expanded thyroid clonotypes (frequency above 0.001), which suggests that blood repertoires may reflect thyroid immune responses. During validation, the model predicted progression to ophthalmopathy a median of approximately 6 months ahead of onset, with approximately 71% sensitivity and 72% to 85% specificity.

Graves' hyperthyroidism was defined as stable when no progression to ophthalmopathy occurred over 18 months of follow-up. Hyperthyroidism patients were newly diagnosed, had a disease duration of under 2 months, and were aged 18 to 65 years. The study excluded patients with uncontrolled infections, other autoimmune diseases, pregnancy or lactation. Diagnoses were established on the basis of clinical symptoms, serum thyroxine and TRAb, thyroid ultrasound, and orbital computed tomography. PBMCs were isolated from about 9.1 ml of fresh peripheral blood by Ficoll-Paque density gradient centrifugation. Total RNA was extracted using Trizol reagent, and RNA quality was assessed on an Agilent 2100 Bioanalyzer. Amplification of TCR beta CDR3 regions was carried out from RNA transcripts. The first round of RT-PCR for the TCR CDR3 was performed with the HTBI primer set and the Qiagen OneStep RT-PCR kit. Libraries were constructed in a second round of multiplex PCR, after which size selection and purification were carried out. Sequencing of the libraries was done on an Illumina HiSeq2000 using paired-end 100 bp reads. In the original analysis: SOAPnuke was used to process the raw data, throwing out any read that contained adapters or uncalled bases, had a mean Phred below 15, or lacked an exact constant-primer or identifier match. COPE v1.2.5 was used to merge high-quality paired reads, and clonotypes were defined as unique nucleotide sequences. MiTCR v1.1 was used to align clonotypes to the IMGT TRBV, TRBD and TRBJ reference segments. Only V-J combinations with frequency above 0.0001, covering about 99% of repertoires, were analysed. A TCS score was defined as the ratio between F50 (clonal expansion) and ExV (chaos), using BLOSUM62-based TCRdist between CDR3 peptides within each V-J. Welch's t-statistics and random forest reduced fewer than 600 V-J features to roughly 13, which were used in a naive Bayes classifier (R e1071). Using fastp trimming at Q25 and MiXCR clonotype assembly, TCRdb reanalyzed the public sequencing data and kept in-frame beta chains. Duplicate CDR3 protein sequences are folded into a single record with the most common DNA and genes. These V and J calls rely on TCRdb rather than the paper's analysis. The sample table shows about 480,000 distinct CDR3 sequences, and around an eighth are seen once. The ten biggest clones cover about a sixth of the sample.

There are 12 amino acids in the CDR3, from cysteine to phenylalanine inclusive. CDR3 DNA only is kept here, 36 bases in frame from base 1. CDR1 and CDR2 are read off the germline V gene as KGHDR and SFDVKD. Unmatched junction bases come to 0, with V trimmed by 5 bases and J by 5 bases. This clonotype was counted many times. No cognate antigen has been identified for it. Within one base of it there is no much larger clone, and no base qualities were kept. The chain was built from TRBV24-1 and TRBJ2-7; 9 middle bases align to TRBD1. The specimen was blood. The receptor was isolated from a woman between 18 and 29 years old with Graves' hyperthyroidism. The CDR3 loop reads CATSGTGDEQYF. In nucleotides, the sequence is TGTGCCACCAGTGGGACAGGGGACGAGCAGTACTTC.